This is a list of T cell receptor beta chains from one sample in a study of blood T cell repertoires in COVID-19. Only in-frame clones appear in the TCRdb table, and some are missing; sequencing was by immunoSEQ multiplex PCR. The sample lists 250,000 or so clones; around 86% were seen once. Sequencing was performed on peripheral blood. These receptor sequences come from a woman aged 35 to 49 who had recovered from COVID-19. Both conserved end residues are part of each CDR3. D genes are given only for firm matches. Part of the rows lack a size; the others show once, few, many or a class for expanded clones.

.	.	TRBV9	TRBJ1-2	CASSVGAARNYGYTF	TGTGCCAGCAGCGTAGGAGCGGCCAGAAACTATGGCTACACCTTC
.	TRBD2	TRBV5-1	TRBJ2-1	CASSFGAGGLNEQFF	TGCGCCAGCAGCTTTGGGGCGGGGGGTCTCAATGAGCAGTTCTTC
.	TRBD2	TRBV13	TRBJ2-1	CASSLLAGSSYNEQFF	TGTGCCAGCAGCCTATTAGCGGGGAGCTCCTACAATGAGCAGTTCTTC
.	.	TRBV2	TRBJ2-3	CASSEAGPSDTQYF	TGTGCCAGCAGTGAAGCGGGGCCGTCAGATACGCAGTATTTT
.	TRBD2	TRBV5-8	TRBJ2-1	CASTLAGGVYNEQFF	TGTGCCAGCACTCTAGCGGGGGGGGTTTACAATGAGCAGTTCTTC
.	TRBD1	TRBV5-1	TRBJ1-2	CASSLGADRVLYGYTF	TGCGCCAGCAGCTTGGGAGCGGACAGGGTACTCTATGGCTACACCTTC
.	.	TRBV18	TRBJ1-2	CASSPRPGSKEGYTF	TGTGCCAGCTCACCACGTCCCGGGTCGAAGGAGGGCTACACCTTC
.	.	TRBV12-3/TRBV12-4	TRBJ1-2	CASSLGGGYTF	TGTGCCAGCAGTTTAGGCGGTGGCTACACCTTC
.	.	TRBV28	TRBJ2-7	CASSLAGTPTYEQYF	TGTGCCAGCAGTTTAGCCGGGACACCGACCTACGAGCAGTACTTC
.	TRBD1	TRBV9	TRBJ1-1	CASSPTGSNTEAFF	TGTGCCAGCAGCCCGACAGGGTCGAACACTGAAGCTTTCTTT
.	TRBD2	TRBV3-1/TRBV3-2	TRBJ2-1	CASSRTSTSSYNEQFF	TGTGCCAGCAGCCGGACTAGCACGAGCTCCTACAATGAGCAGTTCTTC
.	TRBD2	TRBV11-3	TRBJ2-1	CASSLAGGLNDNEQFF	TGTGCCAGCAGCTTGGCGGGGGGTTTAAATGACAATGAGCAGTTCTTC
once	.	TRBV5-4	TRBJ2-1	CASSLQGSSYNEQFF	TGTGCCAGCAGCTTGCAGGGGAGCTCCTACAATGAGCAGTTCTTC
.	.	TRBV6-5	TRBJ1-1	CASSFRGGGNTEAFF	TGTGCCAGCAGCTTCCGGGGCGGGGGGAACACTGAAGCTTTCTTT
.	.	TRBV11-2	TRBJ2-1	CASSSLTSPGSYNEQFF	TGTGCCAGCAGCTCCCTGACTAGTCCCGGCTCCTACAATGAGCAGTTCTTC
.	.	TRBV7-3	TRBJ2-3	CASSLGPGTDTQYF	TGTGCCAGCAGCTTAGGGCCCGGAACAGATACGCAGTATTTT
once	TRBD1	TRBV6-6	TRBJ1-2	CASSGDRGNGLGYTF	TGTGCCAGCAGTGGGGACAGGGGGAATGGTTTGGGCTACACCTTC
few	TRBD1	TRBV10-2	TRBJ1-1	CASRTQGENTEAFF	TGCGCCAGCAGGACACAGGGGGAGAACACTGAAGCTTTCTTT
.	TRBD1	TRBV29-1	TRBJ2-3	CSEGQGTDTQYF	TGCAGCGAGGGACAGGGGACAGATACGCAGTATTTT
.	.	TRBV19	TRBJ1-1	CASSRTVNTEAFF	TGTGCCAGTAGTCGTACAGTGAACACTGAAGCTTTCTTT
.	TRBD2	TRBV7-8	TRBJ2-3	CASSLAGLAGGYHTDTQYF	TGTGCCAGCAGCTTAGCAGGACTAGCGGGGGGGTATCACACAGATACGCAGTATTTT
.	TRBD1	TRBV6-6	TRBJ2-1	CASSYTQGANEQFF	TGTGCCAGCAGCTACACACAGGGGGCGAATGAGCAGTTCTTC
few	TRBD1	TRBV7-9	TRBJ1-5	CASSWTGDQPQHF	TGTGCCAGCAGCTGGACAGGGGATCAGCCCCAGCATTTT
.	TRBD1	TRBV4-3	TRBJ1-1	CASGLRDRATEAFF	TGCGCCAGCGGTCTTAGGGACAGGGCCACTGAAGCTTTCTTT
.	.	TRBV6-6	TRBJ2-5	CASSYGRGRQETQYF	TGTGCCAGCAGTTACGGGCGGGGACGCCAAGAGACCCAGTACTTC
.	.	TRBV10-1	TRBJ2-1	CASSESVRTDGLNEQFF	TGCGCCAGCAGTGAGTCCGTAAGGACAGATGGGTTGAATGAGCAGTTCTTC
.	TRBD2	TRBV18	TRBJ2-1	CASSRSGGSEQFF	TGTGCCAGCTCCCGGAGCGGGGGGAGTGAGCAGTTCTTC
.	.	TRBV21-1	TRBJ1-4	CTKDFRPIHRGCEKLFF	TGTACTAAGGATTTCCGGCCGATACACAGGGGGTGCGAAAAACTGTTTTTT
.	.	TRBV7-2	TRBJ2-3	CASSYTGLRTDTQYF	TGTGCCAGCAGTTACACAGGTTTGCGGACAGATACGCAGTATTTT
.	.	TRBV18	TRBJ2-3	CASSYQGFTDTQYF	TGTGCCAGCTCGTACCAGGGATTCACAGATACGCAGTATTTT
few	TRBD2	TRBV10-3	TRBJ2-1	CATQGLAGSNEQFF	TGTGCCACCCAGGGACTAGCGGGTTCCAATGAGCAGTTCTTC
.	TRBD1	TRBV6-1	TRBJ1-2	CASSEWTGGAYVNYGYTF	TGTGCCAGCAGTGAATGGACAGGGGGCGCATACGTTAACTATGGCTACACCTTC
.	TRBD1	TRBV27	TRBJ1-5	CASSLRGGQGNQPQHF	TGTGCCAGCAGTTTGAGGGGGGGACAGGGGAATCAGCCCCAGCATTTT
.	TRBD1	TRBV5-8	TRBJ1-5	CASSWTGTYSQPQHF	TGTGCCAGCAGCTGGACAGGGACCTATTCCCAGCCCCAGCATTTT
few	.	TRBV5-1	TRBJ2-7	CASSSGAPYEQYF	TGCGCCAGCAGCTCAGGTGCCCCCTACGAGCAGTACTTC
.	TRBD1	TRBV6-5	TRBJ1-6	CASTWDSPYNSPLHF	TGTGCCAGCACCTGGGACAGCCCCTATAATTCACCCCTCCACTTT
.	.	TRBV6-6	TRBJ2-3	CASSYHGDTQYF	TGTGCCAGCAGTTACCACGGAGATACGCAGTATTTT
.	TRBD1	TRBV12-3/TRBV12-4	TRBJ2-5	CASTEDRAGTQYF	TGTGCCAGCACCGAGGACAGGGCCGGGACCCAGTACTTC
.	.	TRBV9	TRBJ1-2	CASSPTTDGYGYTF	TGTGCCAGCAGCCCAACGACAGACGGTTATGGCTACACCTTC
few	.	TRBV6-6	TRBJ1-5	CASSSPGDQPQHF	TGTGCCAGCAGTTCTCCGGGGGATCAGCCCCAGCATTTT
.	TRBD1	TRBV7-9	TRBJ2-2	CASSLGQGWTGELFF	TGTGCCAGCAGCTTAGGACAGGGTTGGACCGGGGAGCTGTTTTTT
.	TRBD2	TRBV24-1	TRBJ2-3	CATSDPTPTLAGGRDTQYF	TGTGCCACCAGTGACCCTACCCCGACCTTGGCGGGGGGGCGGGATACGCAGTATTTT
.	.	TRBV4-2	TRBJ1-6	CASSQGLFPLHF	TGTGCCAGCAGCCAGGGCCTTTTCCCCCTCCACTTT
.	TRBD1	TRBV19	TRBJ2-7	CASSIAPGTVPYEQYF	TGTGCCAGTAGTATAGCCCCCGGGACAGTTCCCTACGAGCAGTACTTC
.	TRBD1	TRBV2	TRBJ2-1	CASRRDRGLTNEQFF	TGTGCCAGCAGGCGGGACAGGGGGCTAACTAATGAGCAGTTCTTC
.	.	TRBV30	TRBJ1-4	CAWSSSTNEKLFF	TGTGCCTGGAGTTCTTCAACTAATGAAAAACTGTTTTTT
.	TRBD1	TRBV5-1	TRBJ1-1	CASSLDRGNSAFF	TGCGCCAGCAGCTTGGACAGGGGCAATTCGGCTTTCTTT
.	TRBD1	TRBV19	TRBJ1-2	CASSIRDSGYGYTF	TGTGCCAGTAGTATCCGGGACAGTGGATATGGCTACACCTTC
.	.	TRBV6-5	TRBJ1-2	CASSYWAGGYTF	TGTGCCAGCAGTTACTGGGCGGGGGGCTACACCTTC
.	TRBD2	TRBV7-6	TRBJ2-1	CASSRARGGDYNEQFF	TGTGCCAGCAGCCGGGCCCGTGGGGGGGACTACAATGAGCAGTTCTTC
.	.	TRBV27	TRBJ2-3	CATGRGRTDTQYF	TGTGCCACCGGTCGCGGCCGCACAGATACGCAGTATTTT
.	TRBD1	TRBV27	TRBJ1-2	CASSFGQGYGYTF	TGTGCCAGCAGTTTTGGACAGGGATATGGCTACACCTTC
.	.	TRBV4-1	TRBJ1-5	CASSQDWAGHQPQHF	TGCGCCAGCAGCCAAGATTGGGCAGGTCATCAGCCCCAGCATTTT
.	.	TRBV7-9	TRBJ2-1	CASSADQGAYNEQFF	TGTGCCAGCAGCGCAGACCAGGGTGCCTACAATGAGCAGTTCTTC
few	.	TRBV23-1	TRBJ1-4	CASSPSARRNEKLFF	TGCGCCAGCAGTCCCTCTGCGCGGCGTAATGAAAAACTGTTTTTT
.	.	TRBV20-1	TRBJ2-5	CSARPLETQYF	TGCAGTGCTAGACCTTTAGAGACCCAGTACTTC
.	.	TRBV15	TRBJ1-1	CATSTQHANTEAFF	TGTGCCACCAGCACCCAACATGCGAACACTGAAGCTTTCTTT